Detailed here is one TCR beta chain. The entry originates in a study of blood T cell repertoires in COVID-19. Method: immunoSEQ multiplex PCR; TCRdb's copy keeps in-frame clones and lacks some. This sample has about 240,000 clones, with about four fifths found just once. V shed 6 bases and J 2 bases; nucleotides not matched to a gene: 4. The CDR3 consists of 15 residues. The V gene's germline CDR1 is SNHLY and CDR2 FYNNEI. The V call is TRBV2, the J call TRBJ1-4; 9 bases are shared with TRBD1. This TCR was sampled from a woman of 80 years or more with acute or convalescent COVID-19. The sequencing sample was made of peripheral blood. As DNA, the CDR3 is TGTGCCAGCAGGGGGACAGGGATGACTAATGAAAAACTGTTTTTT. Protein product: CASRGTGMTNEKLFF.